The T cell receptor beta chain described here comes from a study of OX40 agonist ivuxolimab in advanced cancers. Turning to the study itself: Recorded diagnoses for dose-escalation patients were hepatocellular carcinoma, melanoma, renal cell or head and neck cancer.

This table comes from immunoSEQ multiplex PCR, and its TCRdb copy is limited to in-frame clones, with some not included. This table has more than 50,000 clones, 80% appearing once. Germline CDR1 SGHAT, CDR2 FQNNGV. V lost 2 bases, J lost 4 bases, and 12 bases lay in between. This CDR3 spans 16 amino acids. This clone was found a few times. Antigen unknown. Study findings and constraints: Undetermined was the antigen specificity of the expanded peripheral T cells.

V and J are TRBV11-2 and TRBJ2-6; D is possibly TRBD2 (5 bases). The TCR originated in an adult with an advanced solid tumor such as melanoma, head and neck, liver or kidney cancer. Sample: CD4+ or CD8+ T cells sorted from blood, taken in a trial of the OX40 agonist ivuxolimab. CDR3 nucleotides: TGTGCCAGCAGCTTATCAACGGGGTACGGGGCCAACGTCCTGACTTTC. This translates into CASSLSTGYGANVLTF.